The source of this TCR beta chain is a study of T cell changes during pregnancy in multiple sclerosis. V was clipped by 3 bases and J by 6 bases, with 9 bases between them. The CDR3 extends over 12 amino acids. Germline V gene lookup returns CDR1 SEHNR and CDR2 FQNEAQ (reference sequence). The method was immunoSEQ multiplex PCR; TCRdb's version includes in-frame clones alone and lacks a portion of them. The table includes around 21,000 clones, 88% detected once. Source: CD8+ T cells from peripheral blood mononuclear cells, taken after pregnancy. The J gene is TRBJ2-7, the V gene TRBV7-9; perhaps TRBD2 as D (6 bases). The receptor was derived from a female donor in good health, enrolled as a control in a pregnancy study. CDR3 amino acids: CASSLTSSEQYF. CDR3 sequence (DNA): TGTGCCAGCAGCTTGACTAGTTCCGAGCAGTACTTC.